This TCR beta chain was recorded in a study of T-cell memory formation after mild COVID-19 (dated by TCRdb to about 2021). Looking at the study overall: TCR sequence clusters from the two donors were found to be largely donor specific. The cohort was made up of two young adult volunteers, one female and one male, who were previously healthy. T-cell clones expanding and contracting after mild COVID-19 in a couple of donors were tracked by longitudinal TCRalpha and TCRbeta repertoire sequencing. Beyond this particular receptor, the publication reports: Contracting CD4+ clones turned up mainly in the CM and EM memory subsets, whereas EMRA was where CD8+ clones were enriched. Only a couple of mild cases were covered in the study, and larger cohorts including severe cases with pre-infection samples were considered necessary. The second-wave clones that peaked on day 37 were not confirmed to be SARS-CoV-2 specific. Some responding clones were detected in pre-infection memory, which suggested that pre-existing cross-reactive memory T cells had joined the SARS-CoV-2 response. From day 15 to 85, contracting clones showed balanced CD4/CD8 phenotypes, whereas a second wave of clones that expanded from day 15 to 37 leaned towards CD4+.

This clonotype turned up a few times. What this receptor recognizes is not known. No base qualities exist here, and no much larger clone lies one base off it. Ficoll-Paque density gradient centrifugation was used to isolate PBMCs. The sequencing machine was an Illumina NovaSeq 6000. cDNA libraries for TCRalpha and TCRbeta were prepared by 5'RACE using constant-segment primers, with sample barcodes and unique molecular identifiers added. Trizol reagent was used to extract RNA from every sample. The libraries were amplified in two PCR steps, and the second step added a second sample barcode and Illumina TruSeq adapters. Sequencing of libraries was performed on an Illumina NovaSeq with 2 x 150 bp paired-end reads. On the authors' methods: With migec v1.2.7, reads were demultiplexed and then collapsed into UMI-guided consensus sequences. With mixcr v2.1.11, UMI consensuses were aligned to TRA and TRB V and J templates and assembled into clonotypes. A clonotype was counted as expanded or contracted only if both edgeR and NoisET called the change significant, with noise models trained on biological replicates. For edgeR calls, a false discovery rate-adjusted p below 0.01 and a log2 fold-change threshold of 1 were applied. PCA with hierarchical clustering of max-normalized trajectories of the 1000 most abundant clonotypes was used as exploratory dynamics analysis. The CD4 or CD8 phenotype of responding clones was assigned using the separately sequenced CD4+ and CD8+ repertoires. TCRdb reran the public reads through fastp at Q25 and MiXCR, keeping productive beta chains. Each entry merges the rows of one CDR3 protein and shows their most common DNA and genes. V and J calls and clone size were set by TCRdb, not the authors. The sample table holds roughly 480,000 distinct CDR3 sequences, of which about 23% were seen once. The ten largest account for around 13% of the sample.

The cysteine opens and the phenylalanine closes a CDR3 of 13 amino acids. Solely the CDR3 DNA is kept, with 39 bases framed from the first base. V lost 10 bases and J lost 1 base; the stretch between them is 10 bases long. CDR1 and CDR2 are drawn from the germline V gene (reference sequence): LNHNV, YYDKDF. This clonotype was obtained from an adult woman who had mild COVID-19 (a few samples of this study predate the infection). The sample titles of this study are shuffled in the database, so cell type and time point are left out; the donor was told from shared clones. The rearrangement combines TRBV15 with TRBJ2-2; the D gene identity is not certain. Sequencing input: PBMCs or a T cell subset sorted from them (not recorded which). The CDR3 here reads CAIGSGNTGELFF. The DNA sequence is as follows: TGTGCCATAGGATCAGGGAACACCGGGGAGCTGTTTTTT. Reference TRBV15 and TRBJ2-2 genes cover what lies past the CDR3, so the full variable domain is DAMVIQNPRYQVTQFGKPVTLSCSQTLNHNVMYWYQQKSSQAPKLLFHYYDKDFNNEADTPDNFQSRRPNTSFCFLDIRSPGLGDTAMYLCAIGSGNTGELFFGEGSRLTVL.